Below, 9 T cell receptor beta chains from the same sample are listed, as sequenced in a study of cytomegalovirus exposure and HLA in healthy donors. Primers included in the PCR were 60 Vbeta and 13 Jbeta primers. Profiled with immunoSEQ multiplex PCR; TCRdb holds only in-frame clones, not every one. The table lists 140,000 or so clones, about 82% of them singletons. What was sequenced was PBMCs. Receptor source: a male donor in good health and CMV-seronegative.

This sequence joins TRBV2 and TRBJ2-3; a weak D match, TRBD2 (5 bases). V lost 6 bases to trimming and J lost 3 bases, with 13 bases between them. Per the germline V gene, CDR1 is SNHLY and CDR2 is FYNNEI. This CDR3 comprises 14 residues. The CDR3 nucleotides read TGTGCCAGCAGCGCACTAGGTTTGACAGATACGCAGTATTTT. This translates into CASSALGLTDTQYF.

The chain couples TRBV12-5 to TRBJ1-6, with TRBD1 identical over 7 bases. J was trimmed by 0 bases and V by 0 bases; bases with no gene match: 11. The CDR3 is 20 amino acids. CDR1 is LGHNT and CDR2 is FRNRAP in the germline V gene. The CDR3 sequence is CASGLVTGLEVSSYNSPLHF. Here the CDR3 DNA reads TGTGCTAGTGGTTTGGTGACAGGGTTGGAGGTGTCCTCCTATAATTCACCCCTCCACTTT.

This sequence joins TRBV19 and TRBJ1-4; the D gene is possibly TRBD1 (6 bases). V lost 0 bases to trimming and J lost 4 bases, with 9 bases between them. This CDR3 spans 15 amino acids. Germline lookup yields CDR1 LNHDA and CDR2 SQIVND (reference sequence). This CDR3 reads CASSIDRDINEKLFF. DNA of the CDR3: TGTGCCAGTAGTATAGATCGGGACATTAATGAAAAACTGTTTTTT.

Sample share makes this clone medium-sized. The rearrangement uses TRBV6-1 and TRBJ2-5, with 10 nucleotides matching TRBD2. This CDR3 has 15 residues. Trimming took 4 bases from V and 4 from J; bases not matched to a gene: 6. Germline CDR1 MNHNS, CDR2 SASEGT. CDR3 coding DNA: TGTGCCAGCAGTGTCGTAAGCGGGGGGGCAGAGACCCAGTACTTC. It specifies CASSVVSGGAETQYF.

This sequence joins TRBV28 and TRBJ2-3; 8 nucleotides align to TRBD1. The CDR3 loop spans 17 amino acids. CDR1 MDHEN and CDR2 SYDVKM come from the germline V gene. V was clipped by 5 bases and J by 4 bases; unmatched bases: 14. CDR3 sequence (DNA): TGTGCCAGCAGTCCCCGACCAGGGGGCAATGGTTCAGATACGCAGTATTTT. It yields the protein CASSPRPGGNGSDTQYF.

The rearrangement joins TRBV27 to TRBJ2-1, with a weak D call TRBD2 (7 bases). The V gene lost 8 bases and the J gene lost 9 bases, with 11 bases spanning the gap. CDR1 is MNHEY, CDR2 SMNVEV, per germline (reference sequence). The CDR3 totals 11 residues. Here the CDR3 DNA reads TGTGCCAGCGAGGGGGGGGGTGAGCAGTTCTTC. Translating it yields CASEGGGEQFF.

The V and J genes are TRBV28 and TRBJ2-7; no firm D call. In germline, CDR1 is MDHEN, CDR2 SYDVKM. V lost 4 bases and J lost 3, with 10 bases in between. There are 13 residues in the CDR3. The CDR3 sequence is CASSSSPVYEQYF. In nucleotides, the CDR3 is TGTGCCAGCAGTTCAAGCCCCGTCTACGAGCAGTACTTC.

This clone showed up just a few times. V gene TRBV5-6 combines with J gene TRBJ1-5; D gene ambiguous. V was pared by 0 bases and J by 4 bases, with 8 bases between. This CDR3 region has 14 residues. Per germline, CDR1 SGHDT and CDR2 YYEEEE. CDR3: CASSLVGDNQPQHF. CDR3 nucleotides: TGTGCCAGCAGCTTGGTCGGGGATAATCAGCCCCAGCATTTT.

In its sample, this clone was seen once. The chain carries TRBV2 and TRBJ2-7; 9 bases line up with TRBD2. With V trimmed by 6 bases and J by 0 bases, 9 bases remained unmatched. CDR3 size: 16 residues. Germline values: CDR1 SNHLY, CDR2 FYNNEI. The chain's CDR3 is CASRGNLAGSSYEQYF. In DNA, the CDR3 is TGTGCCAGCAGAGGCAATCTAGCGGGATCCTCCTACGAGCAGTACTTC.